What follows are 27 T cell receptor beta chains derived from one specimen sequenced in a study of blood T cell repertoires in COVID-19. Assay used: immunoSEQ multiplex PCR; TCRdb lists only in-frame clones, some missing. The sample holds hundreds of thousands of clones, around 83% seen once. The sample taken for sequencing was peripheral blood. Receptors originate from an elderly man with acute or convalescent COVID-19.

This chain connects TRBV18 to TRBJ2-2, with TRBD1 matching over 7 bases. The J segment lost 1 base and the V segment lost 8 bases, leaving 10 bases of the junction unmatched. The CDR3 is 16 amino acids. Germline V CDR1 and CDR2: KGHSH, LQKENI. The CDR3: CASPQPGQRNTGELFF. The CDR3 coding sequence is TGTGCCAGCCCCCAGCCGGGACAGAGGAACACCGGGGAGCTGTTTTTT.

The V call is TRBV28, the J call TRBJ2-1; D may be TRBD2 (6 bases). V lost 6 bases, J lost 0 bases, and 12 bases lay in between. Germline CDR1 MDHEN, CDR2 SYDVKM. This CDR3 is built from 15 residues. The CDR3 region is CASRTDGSSYNEQFF. DNA for the CDR3: TGTGCCAGCAGGACGGACGGGAGCTCCTACAATGAGCAGTTCTTC.

This clone was counted a few times. The chain combines TRBV27 with TRBJ1-2, with TRBD1 matching 9 bases. The CDR3 spans 13 residues. Germline V gene data show CDR1 as MNHEY and CDR2 as SMNVEV (reference sequence). With V trimmed by 7 bases and J by 8 bases, 8 bases remained unmatched. This CDR3 reads CASTPGTGLGYTF. The CDR3 DNA sequence: TGTGCCAGCACCCCCGGGACAGGGCTAGGCTACACCTTC.

The rearrangement links TRBV6-4 to TRBJ1-2, with 7 bases matching TRBD1. The V gene's germline CDR1 is MRHNA and CDR2 SNTAGT. CDR3 length: 14 amino acids. V lost 3 bases to trimming and J lost 8 bases; unmatched junction nucleotides: 9. The CDR3 region is CASSEQGPSGGYTF. CDR3 bases: TGTGCCAGCAGTGAACAGGGGCCCTCGGGAGGCTACACCTTC.

The V gene is TRBV5-6, the J gene TRBJ2-3; possibly TRBD2 for D (7 bases). V was pared by 0 bases and J by 1 base, with 9 bases between. The germline gives CDR1 SGHDT, CDR2 YYEEEE. CDR3 length equals 15 residues. CDR3 sequence reads: CASSLVGGGTDTQYF. The DNA for the CDR3 is TGTGCCAGCAGCTTGGTAGGGGGGGGCACAGATACGCAGTATTTT.

This chain connects TRBV6-4 to TRBJ1-2; D is uncertain. The V end was cut by 5 bases, the J end by 4 bases, with 8 bases between. Germline lookup yields CDR1 MRHNA and CDR2 SNTAGT. This CDR3 comprises 12 residues. The CDR3 DNA sequence: TGTGCCAGCAGTTCTCCCAGCTATGGCTACACCTTC. Amino acids: CASSSPSYGYTF.

This chain uses TRBV15 with TRBJ1-5, with 8 nucleotides matching TRBD1. Germline lookup yields CDR1 LNHNV and CDR2 YYDKDF (reference sequence). The CDR3 sequence is 15 residues long. Unmatched junction bases numbered 6, after V lost 1 base and J lost 7 bases. The CDR3 sequence: CATSRGQGIGQPQHF. As DNA, the CDR3 is TGTGCCACCAGCAGAGGACAGGGGATAGGACAGCCCCAGCATTTT.

As regards this clone: Other DNA sequences in the sample encode the same CDR3. This chain connects TRBV5-1 to TRBJ2-2; 7 nucleotides line up with TRBD1. The V gene end was trimmed by 0 bases and the J gene end by 1 base; junction bases not matched to a gene: 0. The CDR3 is 15 amino acids. Germline V lookup: CDR1 SGHRS, CDR2 YFSETQ. The CDR3 reads CASSLDRGNTGELFF. The CDR3 DNA is TGCGCCAGCAGCTTGGACAGGGGGAACACCGGGGAGCTGTTTTTT.

J is TRBJ1-4 and V is TRBV7-9, with 7 bases matching TRBD1. The CDR3 contains 14 residues. Germline assignment: CDR1 SEHNR and CDR2 FQNEAQ (reference sequence). With V trimmed by 2 bases and J by 12 bases, 9 bases remained unmatched. The CDR3 is CASSLRGQGSELFF. The CDR3 bases are TGTGCCAGCAGCTTAAGGGGGCAGGGGAGCGAACTGTTTTTT.

This chain joins TRBV7-3 and TRBJ2-3, with 9 bases fitting TRBD1. With 5 bases clipped from V and 2 bases from J, the junction kept 8 bases outside the gene matches. The CDR3 extends over 16 amino acids. The germline CDR1 and CDR2 sequences are SGHTA and FQGTGA. Here the CDR3 reads CASSRGQGGITDTQYF. As DNA, the CDR3 is TGTGCCAGCAGCCGGGGACAGGGAGGTATCACAGATACGCAGTATTTT.

The rearrangement links TRBV28 to TRBJ1-5, with D hard to call. V lost 6 bases and J lost 3, with 18 bases in between. Germline V gene data show CDR1 as MDHEN and CDR2 as SYDVKM. CDR3 length: 16 amino acids. CDR3 bases: TGTGCCAGCAGCCCCCCCGAGGGTCGGATCAATCAGCCCCAGCATTTT. It specifies CASSPPEGRINQPQHF.

J is TRBJ2-3 and V is TRBV5-1, with a possible D match to TRBD1 (6 bases). The germline V and J ends were trimmed by 1 base and 0 bases, with 15 bases remaining between them. Germline V gives CDR1 SGHRS, CDR2 YFSETQ. The CDR3 is made up of 17 amino acids. The CDR3 here is CASSLTPSRGSTDTQYF. CDR3 nucleotides: TGCGCCAGCAGCTTGACCCCTTCTAGGGGGAGCACAGATACGCAGTATTTT.

The V and J genes are TRBV27 and TRBJ2-7, with 9 bases fitting TRBD2. This CDR3 is 17 amino acids long. In germline, CDR1 is MNHEY, CDR2 SMNVEV (reference sequence). After removal of 5 bases from V and 12 bases from J, the junction contained 23 bases not matched to a gene. This CDR3 reads CASSPPSSGNRPIRRYF. The CDR3 nucleotides are TGTGCCAGCAGTCCTCCCTCTAGCGGGAATCGACCTATTCGCCGGTACTTC.

This chain links TRBV24-1 with TRBJ1-2; D remains ambiguous. Trimming took 1 base from V and 8 from J, leaving 16 bases between them. The CDR3 is made up of 15 amino acids. CDR1 and CDR2 from the germline V gene are KGHDR and SFDVKD. This chain's CDR3 is CATSDFDPEEGGYTF. The CDR3 DNA is TGTGCCACCAGTGATTTCGACCCAGAGGAGGGCGGCTACACCTTC.

This clone was seen only a few times. This chain uses TRBV15 with TRBJ2-7, with 11 positions matching TRBD1. The CDR3 is 15 amino acids. V lost 5 bases, J lost 1 base, and 4 bases stayed unmatched. The germline CDR1 and CDR2 sequences are LNHNV and YYDKDF (reference sequence). The CDR3, as DNA: TGTGCCACCAGCCTGGGACAGGGGGGATCCTACGAGCAGTACTTC. As protein: CATSLGQGGSYEQYF.

This clone was seen a few times. V gene TRBV28 combines with J gene TRBJ2-3; D perhaps matches TRBD1 (6 bases). The V gene lost 5 bases and the J gene lost 0 bases, with 18 bases spanning the gap. The CDR3 runs to 17 residues. Germline assignment: CDR1 MDHEN and CDR2 SYDVKM. The CDR3 DNA is TGTGCCAGCAGTCGCCCCCTTGACAGGCCTAGCACAGATACGCAGTATTTT. This encodes CASSRPLDRPSTDTQYF.

This clone was seen a few times. V gene TRBV19 combines with J gene TRBJ1-3; D not resolved. Germline CDR1 reads LNHDA; CDR2 reads SQIVND (reference sequence). This CDR3 comprises 13 residues. V was trimmed by 4 bases and J by 4 bases, leaving 8 bases between them. DNA for the CDR3: TGTGCCAGTAGTACCGTCGGGGGAAACACCATATATTTT. Protein sequence: CASSTVGGNTIYF.

This chain joins TRBV7-8 and TRBJ1-6; 8 bases fit TRBD1. The V gene end was trimmed by 5 bases and the J gene end by 1 base; junction bases not matched to a gene: 7. The germline gives CDR1 SGHVS, CDR2 FQNEAQ. The CDR3 length is 17 residues. The CDR3 DNA is TGTGCCAGCAGCCACCGGGACAGGAGGTCCTATAATTCACCCCTCCACTTT. Translation: CASSHRDRRSYNSPLHF.

The chain couples TRBV28 to TRBJ2-2; tentatively, D is TRBD2 (7 bases). Trimming removed 7 bases from V and 0 bases from J, with 21 bases in between. The CDR3 consists of 18 residues. From germline, CDR1 is MDHEN and CDR2 SYDVKM. The CDR3 sequence is CASISLGRGRPNTGELFF. The CDR3 DNA is TGTGCCAGCATTTCGTTAGGGCGGGGGCGCCCGAACACCGGGGAGCTGTTTTTT.

The chain is built from TRBV14 and TRBJ1-1; 7 bases fit TRBD1. The CDR3 contains 13 residues. V trimming: 2 bases; J trimming: 10 bases; junction bases outside the gene matches: 7. Germline V CDR1 and CDR2: SGHDN, FVKESK. CDR3 sequence reads: CASSQRQGRGAFF. The CDR3 DNA follows: TGTGCCAGCAGCCAAAGACAGGGAAGAGGAGCTTTCTTT.

The chain combines TRBV12-5 with TRBJ2-1, with 10 bases aligning to TRBD2. The CDR3 loop spans 16 amino acids. CDR1 and CDR2 from the germline V gene are LGHNT and FRNRAP. V lost 2 bases, J lost 4 bases, and 5 bases stayed unmatched. As DNA, the CDR3 is TGTGCTAGTGGTTTGATTATAGCGGGGGGATACAATGAGCAGTTCTTC. Translating it yields CASGLIIAGGYNEQFF.

The chain links TRBV10-3 to TRBJ2-7; TRBD2 matches at 7 bases. The ends lost 9 bases at V and 2 bases at J; junction bases unmatched: 1. The CDR3 is made up of 11 amino acids. Germline CDR1 ENHRY, CDR2 SYGVKD. The CDR3 here is CAMGGAYEQYF. CDR3 nucleotides: TGTGCCATGGGGGGGGCCTACGAGCAGTACTTC.

The gene calls are TRBV30 and TRBJ2-1; TRBD2 aligns across 15 bases. From germline, CDR1 is GTSNPN and CDR2 SVGIG (reference sequence). The CDR3 has 17 residues. The V gene end was trimmed by 0 bases and the J gene end by 8 bases; junction bases not matched to a gene: 8. CDR3 sequence reads: CAWSVPGLAGGSDEQFF. CDR3 DNA sequence: TGTGCCTGGAGTGTACCAGGACTAGCGGGAGGGTCGGATGAGCAGTTCTTC.

This chain connects TRBV18 to TRBJ2-1; D may be TRBD2 (6 bases). Germline CDR1 is KGHSH and CDR2 is LQKENI. This CDR3 has 15 amino acids. V was pared by 1 base and J by 7 bases, with 14 bases between. The CDR3 region has the DNA TGTGCCAGCTCACCACGAAGGCGGGAAAAGAATGAGCAGTTCTTC. It specifies CASSPRRREKNEQFF. The whole variable domain, remainder taken from reference TRBV18 and TRBJ2-1, is NAGVMQNPRHLVRRRGQEARLRCSPMKGHSHVYWYRQLPEEGLKFMVYLQKENIIDESGMPKERFSAEFPKEGPSILRIQQVVRGDSAAYFCASSPRRREKNEQFFGPGTRLTVL.

This rearrangement joins TRBV24-1 to TRBJ1-2, with TRBD1 matching 8 bases. Per germline, CDR1 KGHDR and CDR2 SFDVKD. This CDR3 spans 16 amino acids. J was trimmed by 4 bases and V by 3 bases; bases with no gene match: 9. The DNA of the CDR3 is TGTGCCACCAGTGATGCCGGGACAGGCCTTGGCTATGGCTACACCTTC. This sequence encodes CATSDAGTGLGYGYTF.

The V gene is TRBV30, the J gene TRBJ1-2; 7 positions agree with TRBD1. Unmatched junction bases numbered 8, after V lost 0 bases and J lost 4 bases. Germline CDR1 and CDR2: GTSNPN and SVGIG (reference sequence). The CDR3 contains 15 residues. The CDR3 protein is CAWSVGGSFSYGYTF. CDR3 bases: TGTGCCTGGAGTGTAGGGGGCAGCTTTAGCTATGGCTACACCTTC.

V usage is TRBV30 and J usage is TRBJ1-1; D remains unclear. Germline-derived CDR1 and CDR2 are GTSNPN and SVGIG (reference sequence). This CDR3 is 11 amino acids long. V gave up 2 bases and J gave up 8 bases, with 9 bases separating them. CDR3 protein: CAWSRWREAFF. For the CDR3, the DNA is TGTGCCTGGAGTAGGTGGAGGGAAGCTTTCTTT. Filled out from reference TRBV30 and TRBJ1-1, the complete variable domain reads SQTIHQWPATLVQPVGSPLSLECTVEGTSNPNLYWYRQAAGRGLQLLFYSVGIGQISSEVPQNLSASRPQDRQFILSSKKLLLSDSGFYLCAWSRWREAFFGQGTRLTVV.